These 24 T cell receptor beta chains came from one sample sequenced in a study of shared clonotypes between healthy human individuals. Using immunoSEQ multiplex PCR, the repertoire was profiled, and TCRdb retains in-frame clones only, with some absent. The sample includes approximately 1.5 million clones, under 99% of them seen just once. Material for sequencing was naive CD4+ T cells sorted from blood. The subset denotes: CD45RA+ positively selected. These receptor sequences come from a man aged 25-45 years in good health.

The DNA of the CDR3 is TGTGCCACCAGCAGGGGGCTAGGGCCTGAAGCTTTCTTT. The encoded protein is CATSRGLGPEAFF. The chain links TRBV15 to TRBJ1-1, with a weak D call TRBD1 (5 bases). The germline V gene encodes CDR1 LNHNV and CDR2 YYDKDF (reference sequence). Trimming took 3 bases from V and 6 from J, leaving 11 bases between them. There are 13 residues in the CDR3.

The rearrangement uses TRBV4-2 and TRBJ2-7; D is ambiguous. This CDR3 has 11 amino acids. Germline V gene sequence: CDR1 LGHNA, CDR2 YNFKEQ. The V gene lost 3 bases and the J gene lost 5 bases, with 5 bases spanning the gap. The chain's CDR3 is CASSQTDEQYF. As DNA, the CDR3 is TGTGCCAGCAGCCAGACCGACGAGCAGTACTTC.

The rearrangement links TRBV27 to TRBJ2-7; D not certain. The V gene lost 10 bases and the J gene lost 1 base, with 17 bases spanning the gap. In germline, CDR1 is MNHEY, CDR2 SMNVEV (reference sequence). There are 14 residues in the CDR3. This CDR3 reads CATREDSKSYEQYF. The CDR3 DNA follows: TGTGCCACCCGAGAGGATAGCAAATCCTACGAGCAGTACTTC.

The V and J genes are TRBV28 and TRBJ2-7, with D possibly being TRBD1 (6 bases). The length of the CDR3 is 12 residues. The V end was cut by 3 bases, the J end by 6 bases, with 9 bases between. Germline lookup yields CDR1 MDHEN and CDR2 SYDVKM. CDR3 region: CASSFRGTEQYF. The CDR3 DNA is TGTGCCAGCAGTTTCAGGGGCACCGAGCAGTACTTC.

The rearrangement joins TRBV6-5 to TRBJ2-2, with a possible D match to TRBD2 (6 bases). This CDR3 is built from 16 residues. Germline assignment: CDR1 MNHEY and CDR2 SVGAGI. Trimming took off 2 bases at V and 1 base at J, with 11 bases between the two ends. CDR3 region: CASSYTGTLNTGELFF. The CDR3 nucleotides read TGTGCCAGCAGTTACACCGGGACTTTGAACACCGGGGAGCTGTTTTTT.

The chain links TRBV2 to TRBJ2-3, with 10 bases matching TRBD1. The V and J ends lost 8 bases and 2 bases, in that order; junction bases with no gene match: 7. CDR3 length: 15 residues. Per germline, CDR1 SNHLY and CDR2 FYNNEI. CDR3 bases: TGTGCCAGCCTAGGGACAGGGGCTACCACAGATACGCAGTATTTT. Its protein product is CASLGTGATTDTQYF.

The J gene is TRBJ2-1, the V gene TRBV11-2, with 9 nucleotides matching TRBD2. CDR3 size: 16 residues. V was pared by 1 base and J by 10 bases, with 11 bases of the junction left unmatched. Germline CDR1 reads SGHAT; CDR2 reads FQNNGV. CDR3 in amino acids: CASSLGAGGTREEQFF. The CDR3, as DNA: TGTGCCAGCAGCTTAGGTGCGGGAGGGACTAGGGAGGAGCAGTTCTTC.

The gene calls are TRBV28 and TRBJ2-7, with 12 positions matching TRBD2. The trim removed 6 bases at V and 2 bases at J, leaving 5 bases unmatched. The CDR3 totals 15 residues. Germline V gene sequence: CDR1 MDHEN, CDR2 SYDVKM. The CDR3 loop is CASSSWTSGAYEQYF. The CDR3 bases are TGTGCCAGCAGCTCTTGGACTAGCGGGGCCTACGAGCAGTACTTC.

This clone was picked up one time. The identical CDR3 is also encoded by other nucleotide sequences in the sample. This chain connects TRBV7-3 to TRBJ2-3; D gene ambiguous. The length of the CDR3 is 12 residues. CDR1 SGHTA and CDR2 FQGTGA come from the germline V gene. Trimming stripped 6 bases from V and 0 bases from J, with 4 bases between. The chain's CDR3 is CASSFSTDTQYF. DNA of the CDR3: TGTGCCAGCAGTTTTAGCACAGATACGCAGTATTTT.

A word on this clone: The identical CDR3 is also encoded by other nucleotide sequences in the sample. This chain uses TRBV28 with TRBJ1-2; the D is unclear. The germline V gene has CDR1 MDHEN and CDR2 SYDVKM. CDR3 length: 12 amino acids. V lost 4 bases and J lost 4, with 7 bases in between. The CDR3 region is CASSSLGYGYTF. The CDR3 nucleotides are TGTGCCAGCAGTTCCCTGGGCTATGGCTACACCTTC.

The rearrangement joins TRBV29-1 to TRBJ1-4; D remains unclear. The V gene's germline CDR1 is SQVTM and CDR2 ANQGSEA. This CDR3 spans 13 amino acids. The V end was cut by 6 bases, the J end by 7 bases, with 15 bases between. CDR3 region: CSVGGLNSEKLFF. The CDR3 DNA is TGCAGCGTGGGCGGGCTGAATAGTGAAAAACTGTTTTTT.

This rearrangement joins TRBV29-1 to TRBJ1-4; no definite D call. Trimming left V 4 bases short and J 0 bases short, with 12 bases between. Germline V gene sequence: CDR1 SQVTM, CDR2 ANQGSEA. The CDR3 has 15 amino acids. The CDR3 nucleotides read TGCAGCGTTGCTTGGATGGGTGCAACTAATGAAAAACTGTTTTTT. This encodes CSVAWMGATNEKLFF.

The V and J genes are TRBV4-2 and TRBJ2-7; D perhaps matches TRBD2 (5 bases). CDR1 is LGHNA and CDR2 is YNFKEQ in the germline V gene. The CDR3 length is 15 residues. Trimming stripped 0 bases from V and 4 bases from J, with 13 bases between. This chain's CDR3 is CASSQEGRDTYEQYF. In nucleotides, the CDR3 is TGTGCCAGCAGCCAAGAAGGGAGAGACACGTACGAGCAGTACTTC.

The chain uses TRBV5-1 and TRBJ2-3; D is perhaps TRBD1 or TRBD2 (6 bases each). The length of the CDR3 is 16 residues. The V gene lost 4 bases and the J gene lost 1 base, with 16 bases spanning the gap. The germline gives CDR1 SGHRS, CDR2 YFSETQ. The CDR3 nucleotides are TGCGCCAGCAGCCTACCCCAGGAGGGGGGCACAGATACGCAGTATTTT. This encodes CASSLPQEGGTDTQYF.

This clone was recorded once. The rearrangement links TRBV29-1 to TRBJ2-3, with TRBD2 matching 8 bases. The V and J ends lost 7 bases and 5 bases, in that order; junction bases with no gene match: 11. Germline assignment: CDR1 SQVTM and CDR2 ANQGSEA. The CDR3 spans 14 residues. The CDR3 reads CSGTGGGPLDTQYF. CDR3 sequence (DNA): TGCAGCGGGACCGGCGGGGGGCCTTTAGATACGCAGTATTTT.

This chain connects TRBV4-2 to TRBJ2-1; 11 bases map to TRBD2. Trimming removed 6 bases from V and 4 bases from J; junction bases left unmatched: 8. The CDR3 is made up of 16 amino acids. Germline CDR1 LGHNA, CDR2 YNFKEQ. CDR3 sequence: CASSQTSGSRYNEQFF. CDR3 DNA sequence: TGTGCCAGCAGTCAAACTAGCGGGAGTCGGTACAATGAGCAGTTCTTC.

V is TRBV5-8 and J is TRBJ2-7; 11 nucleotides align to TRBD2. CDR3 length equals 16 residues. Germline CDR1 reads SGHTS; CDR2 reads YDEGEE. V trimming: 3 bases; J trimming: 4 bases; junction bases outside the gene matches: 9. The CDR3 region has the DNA TGTGCCAGCAGCTACCCTAGCGGGAGGTTCAGGTACGAGCAGTACTTC. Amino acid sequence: CASSYPSGRFRYEQYF.

The CDR3 DNA reads as TGTGCCAGCAGGTTGTTACCTAGCGGGAGCGGGGAGCTGTTTTTT. Translating it yields CASRLLPSGSGELFF. The rearrangement joins TRBV28 to TRBJ2-2; 10 bases map to TRBD2. The V and J ends lost 6 bases and 7 bases, in that order; junction bases with no gene match: 8. CDR3 length: 15 residues. The germline gives CDR1 MDHEN, CDR2 SYDVKM.

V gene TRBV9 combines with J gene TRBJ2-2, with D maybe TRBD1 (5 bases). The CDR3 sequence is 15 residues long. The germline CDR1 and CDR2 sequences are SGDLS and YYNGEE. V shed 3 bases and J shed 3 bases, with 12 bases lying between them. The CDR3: CASSATDSYTGELFF. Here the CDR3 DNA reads TGTGCCAGCAGCGCCACCGACAGTTACACCGGGGAGCTGTTTTTT.

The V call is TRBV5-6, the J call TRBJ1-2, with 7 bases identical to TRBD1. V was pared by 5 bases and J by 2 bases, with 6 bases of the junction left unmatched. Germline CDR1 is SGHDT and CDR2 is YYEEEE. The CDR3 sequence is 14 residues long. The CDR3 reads CASSFSGQNYGYTF. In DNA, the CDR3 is TGTGCCAGCAGTTTTTCGGGACAGAACTATGGCTACACCTTC.

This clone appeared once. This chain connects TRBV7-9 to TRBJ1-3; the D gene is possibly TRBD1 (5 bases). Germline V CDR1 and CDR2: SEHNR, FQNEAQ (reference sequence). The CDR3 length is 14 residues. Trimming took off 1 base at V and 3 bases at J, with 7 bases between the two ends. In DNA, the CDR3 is TGTGCCAGCAGCTTAGGACAGAGTGGAAACACCATATATTTT. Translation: CASSLGQSGNTIYF.

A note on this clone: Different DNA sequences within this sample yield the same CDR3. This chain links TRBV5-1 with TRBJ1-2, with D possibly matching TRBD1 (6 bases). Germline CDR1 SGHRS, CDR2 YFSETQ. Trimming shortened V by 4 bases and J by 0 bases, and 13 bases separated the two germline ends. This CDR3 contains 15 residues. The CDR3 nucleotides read TGCGCCAGCAGCCCAGGGGACGGACCTAACTATGGCTACACCTTC. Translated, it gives CASSPGDGPNYGYTF.

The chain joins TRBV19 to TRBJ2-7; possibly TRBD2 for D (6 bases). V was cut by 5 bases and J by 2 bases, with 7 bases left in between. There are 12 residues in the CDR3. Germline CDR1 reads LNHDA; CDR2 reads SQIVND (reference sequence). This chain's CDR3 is CASSRGTYEQYF. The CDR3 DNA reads TGTGCCAGTAGTCGGGGGACCTACGAGCAGTACTTC.

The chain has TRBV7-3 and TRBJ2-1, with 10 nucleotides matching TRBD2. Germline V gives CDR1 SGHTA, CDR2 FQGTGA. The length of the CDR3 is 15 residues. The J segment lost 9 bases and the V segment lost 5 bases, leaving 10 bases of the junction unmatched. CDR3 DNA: TGTGCCAGCAGCCTTGGGGGAGCGGGAGGGCTTGAGCAGTTCTTC. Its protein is CASSLGGAGGLEQFF.